This TCR beta chain was sequenced for a study of blood T cell repertoires in COVID-19. Study in general: Specimens from acute and convalescent COVID-19 originated in the United States, Italy and Spain. PBMCs, B-cell-depleted T cells, or T cells provided the cDNA or gDNA that made up the material.

The V segment lost 6 bases and the J segment 8 bases; nucleotides outside the gene matches: 11. CDR1 and CDR2 from the germline V gene are SNHLY and FYNNEI. CDR3 size: 15 residues. Source study methods: Estimation of nucleated cell counts relied on the amplification of reference gene primers. TCRdb keeps only in-frame clones here, not all; method: immunoSEQ multiplex PCR. From that table come the V and J calls and clone size; the DNA was used to work out D and trimming. In the table there are just under 300,000 clones, more than 75% of which are singletons. The sequence was obtained from a man aged 65-85 years with acute or convalescent COVID-19. Sequencing was carried out using peripheral blood. The chain links TRBV2 to TRBJ1-4, with 8 bases that match TRBD1. The CDR3 nucleotides are TGTGCCAGCAGCCTACAGGGGGTAGCTGGGGAAAAACTGTTTTTT. This sequence encodes CASSLQGVAGEKLFF.